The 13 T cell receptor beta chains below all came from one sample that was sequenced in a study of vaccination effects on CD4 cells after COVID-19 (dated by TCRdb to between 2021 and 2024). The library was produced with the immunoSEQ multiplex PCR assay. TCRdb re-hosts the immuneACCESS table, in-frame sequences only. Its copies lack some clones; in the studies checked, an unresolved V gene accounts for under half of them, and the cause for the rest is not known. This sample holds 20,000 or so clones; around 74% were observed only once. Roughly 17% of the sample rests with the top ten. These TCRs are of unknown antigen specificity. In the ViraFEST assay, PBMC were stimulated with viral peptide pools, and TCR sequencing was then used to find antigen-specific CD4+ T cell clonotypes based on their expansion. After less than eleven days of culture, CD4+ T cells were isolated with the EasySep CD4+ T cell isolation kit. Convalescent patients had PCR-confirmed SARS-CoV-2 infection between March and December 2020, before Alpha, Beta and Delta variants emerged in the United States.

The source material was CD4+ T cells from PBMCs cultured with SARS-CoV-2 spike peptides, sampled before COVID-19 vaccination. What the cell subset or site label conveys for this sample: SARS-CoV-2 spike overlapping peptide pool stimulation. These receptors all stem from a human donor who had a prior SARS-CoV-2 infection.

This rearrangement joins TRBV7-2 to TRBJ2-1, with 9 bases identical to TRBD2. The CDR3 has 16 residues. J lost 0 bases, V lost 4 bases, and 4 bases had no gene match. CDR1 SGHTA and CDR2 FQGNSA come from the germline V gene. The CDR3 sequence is CASSSHSGSSYNEQFF. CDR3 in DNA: TGTGCCAGCAGCTCTCATAGCGGGAGCTCCTACAATGAGCAGTTCTTC.

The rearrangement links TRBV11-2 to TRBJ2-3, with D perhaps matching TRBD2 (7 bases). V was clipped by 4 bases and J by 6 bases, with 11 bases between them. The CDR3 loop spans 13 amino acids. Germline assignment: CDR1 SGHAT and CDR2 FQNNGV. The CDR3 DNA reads TGTGCCAGCAGCTCCCCGGGGGGCGATACGCAGTATTTT. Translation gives CASSSPGGDTQYF.

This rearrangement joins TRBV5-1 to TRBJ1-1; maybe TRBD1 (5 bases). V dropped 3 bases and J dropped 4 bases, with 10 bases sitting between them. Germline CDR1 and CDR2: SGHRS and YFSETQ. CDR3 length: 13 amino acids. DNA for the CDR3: TGCGCCAGCAGCTCGGGGGGAGGCACTGAAGCTTTCTTT. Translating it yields CASSSGGGTEAFF. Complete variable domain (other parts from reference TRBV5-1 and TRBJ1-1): KAGVTQTPRYLIKTRGQQVTLSCSPISGHRSVSWYQQTPGQGLQFLFEYFSETQRNKGNFPGRFSGRQFSNSRSEMNVSTLELGDSALYLCASSSGGGTEAFFGQGTRLTVV.

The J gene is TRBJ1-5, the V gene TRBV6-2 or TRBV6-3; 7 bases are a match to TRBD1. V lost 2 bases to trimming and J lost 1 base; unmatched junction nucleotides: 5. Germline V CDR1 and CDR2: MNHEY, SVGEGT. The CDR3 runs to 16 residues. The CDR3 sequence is CASSYERGLSNQPQHF. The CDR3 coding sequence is TGTGCCAGCAGTTACGAGAGGGGGCTCAGCAATCAGCCCCAGCATTTT.

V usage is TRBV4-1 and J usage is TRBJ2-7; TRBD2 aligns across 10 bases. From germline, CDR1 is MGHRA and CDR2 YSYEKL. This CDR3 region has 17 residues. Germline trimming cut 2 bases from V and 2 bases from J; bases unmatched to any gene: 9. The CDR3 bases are TGCGCCAGCAGCCAATCATGGGGGACTAGCGAGACCTACGAGCAGTACTTC. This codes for CASSQSWGTSETYEQYF.

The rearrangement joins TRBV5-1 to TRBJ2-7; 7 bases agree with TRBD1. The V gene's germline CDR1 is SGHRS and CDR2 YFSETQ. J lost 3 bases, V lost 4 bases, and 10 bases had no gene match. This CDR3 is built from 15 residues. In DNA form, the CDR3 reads TGCGCCAGCAGCCCAACTACCCAGGGGGACTACGAGCAGTACTTC. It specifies CASSPTTQGDYEQYF.

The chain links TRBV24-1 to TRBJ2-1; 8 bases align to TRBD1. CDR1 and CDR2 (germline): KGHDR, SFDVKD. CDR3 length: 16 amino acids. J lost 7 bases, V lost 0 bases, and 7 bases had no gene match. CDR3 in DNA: TGTGCCACCAGTGATTTGTCGCAGGGGGCTATGAATGAGCAGTTCTTC. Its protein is CATSDLSQGAMNEQFF.

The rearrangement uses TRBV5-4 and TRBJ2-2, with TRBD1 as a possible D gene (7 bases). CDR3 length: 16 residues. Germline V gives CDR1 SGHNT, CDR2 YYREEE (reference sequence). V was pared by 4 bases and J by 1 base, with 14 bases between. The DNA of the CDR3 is TGTGCCAGCAGCCAAAGACAGGGACTGAACACCGGGGAGCTGTTTTTT. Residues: CASSQRQGLNTGELFF.

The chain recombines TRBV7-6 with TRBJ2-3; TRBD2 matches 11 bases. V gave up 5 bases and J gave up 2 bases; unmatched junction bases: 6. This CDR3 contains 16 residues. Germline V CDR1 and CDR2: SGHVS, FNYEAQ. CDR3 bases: TGTGCCAGCAGCCTACTAGCGGGAGCTCTCACAGATACGCAGTATTTT. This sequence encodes CASSLLAGALTDTQYF.

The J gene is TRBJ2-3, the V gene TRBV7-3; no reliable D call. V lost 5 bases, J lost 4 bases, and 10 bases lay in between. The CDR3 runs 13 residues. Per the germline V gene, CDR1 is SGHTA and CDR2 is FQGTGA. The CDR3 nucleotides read TGTGCCAGCAGCGAGCTCCGTCCAGATACGCAGTATTTT. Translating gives CASSELRPDTQYF.

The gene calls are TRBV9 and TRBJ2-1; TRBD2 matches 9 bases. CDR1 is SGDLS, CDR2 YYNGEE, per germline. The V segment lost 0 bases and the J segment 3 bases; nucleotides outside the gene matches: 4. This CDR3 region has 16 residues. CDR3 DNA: TGTGCCAGCAGCGTAGCGGGACTAGCCTACTACAATGAGCAGTTCTTC. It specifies CASSVAGLAYYNEQFF.

Here the CDR3 DNA reads TGTGCCAGCAGCTTCACAGCGGCCAAAAACATTCAGTACTTC. Residues: CASSFTAAKNIQYF. The rearrangement links TRBV7-2 to TRBJ2-4; D remains ambiguous. Germline V lookup: CDR1 SGHTA, CDR2 FQGNSA. Trimming took 3 bases from V and 1 from J, leaving 7 bases between them. The CDR3 has 14 residues.

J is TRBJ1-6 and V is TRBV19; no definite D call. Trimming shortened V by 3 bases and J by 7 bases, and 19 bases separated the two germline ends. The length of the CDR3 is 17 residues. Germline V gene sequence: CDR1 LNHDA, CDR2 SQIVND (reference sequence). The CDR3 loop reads CASSIFATGLGNSPLHF. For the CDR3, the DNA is TGTGCCAGTAGTATTTTCGCAACGGGCCTGGGGAATTCACCCCTCCACTTT.